Given below is one T cell receptor beta chain in context. Its binding antigen is unknown. No base qualities exist here, and no much larger clone lies one base off it. The germline V gene (reference sequence) specifies LNHNV as CDR1 and YYDKDF as CDR2. The V end gives up 1 base and the J end 5 bases, leaving 4 bases in the junction not matched to a gene. Reading from cysteine to phenylalanine, the CDR3 counts 15 amino acids. Only CDR3 DNA remains: 45 bases, in frame from the first base. The library was built by means of 5' RACE. A second roughly 6 to 12 cycle PCR used a sample-barcoded 5' primer and a J-beta primer mix. Each TCR beta cDNA molecule received a unique molecular identifier from a template-switch 5' adaptor carrying 12 random nucleotides. Each sample yielded at least 3 million CDR3-containing paired-end reads. First-strand cDNA was synthesized from all RNA with the Mint cDNA synthesis kit, primed by a TRBC-specific oligonucleotide. Following uracil-DNA glycosylase treatment, a first 18-cycle PCR with universal primers M1SS and BC2_uni_R was performed on all cDNA. As for the original processing: For normalization, 1 million high-quality reads, each with a distinct molecular identifier, were randomly selected from each sample. Reads with shared molecular identifiers were discarded instead of being binned into consensus sequences. MiTCR, run with a Q25 quality threshold and the strictest error-elimination algorithm, handled CDR3 identification, clonotype clustering and error correction. A nonparametric unseen species model with Euler transformation was used to estimate lower-bound total TCR beta diversity. Using fastp trimming at Q25 and MiXCR clonotype assembly, TCRdb reanalyzed the public sequencing data and kept in-frame beta chains. Every CDR3 protein is listed once, alongside the most common genes and DNA of its rows. TCRdb, not the original authors, processed these V and J calls. This sample lists 1.5 million to 2 million distinct CDR3 sequences; roughly 43% were detected once. 20% to 25% of the sample is held by the ten biggest clonotypes.

Donors were 39 systemically healthy Caucasian individuals from Russia aged about 6 to 100 years. Each donor gave about 9.2 milliliters of peripheral blood, drawn into EDTA-treated Vacutainer tubes. Ficoll-Paque density-gradient centrifugation was used to isolate PBMCs, with at least 7 million per sample. Total RNA, at least 6 micrograms per sample, was extracted from PBMCs with Trizol reagent. The percentages of naive CD45RAhigh/CD27high T cells were determined by flow cytometry on a PBMC aliquot from every donor. The data derive from a study of blood T cells in healthy people across ages (dated by TCRdb to between 2014 and 2017). Some background on the complete study: In model experiments, template switching captured roughly one uniquely barcoded TCR beta cDNA molecule for every two T cells. Two additional independent replicas of 1 million unique cDNA reads from the same blood draw were analyzed for two donors (one aged 18 to 29 and one aged 80 or older). The study measured age-related changes in TCR beta repertoire diversity using deep sequencing normalized with unique cDNA molecular identifiers. The donors were split into four age groups: young (average around 15 years), middle-aged (39), aged (roughly 60) and long-lived (over 75). To avoid experimental bias, donors of different ages were distributed randomly across sequencing lanes.

Broad study findings and their caveats: Compared with the aged group, the long-lived group had more naive CD4+ T cells, fewer expanded clones and increased TCR diversity, suggesting age selection. Observed TCR beta diversity per million T cells fell roughly linearly with age, and a significant reduction was already apparent by age around 44. Donor CMV infection status was unknown, potentially confounding age-related changes in expanded clonotypes. Conclusive comparison of naive and antigen-experienced compartments was prevented by the profiling of bulk unsorted PBMCs. There was a strong correlation between observed TCR beta diversity and the percentage of naive T cells measured by flow cytometry. Estimates of total diversity based on one million sequenced T cells were considered lower bounds and underestimates.

The TCR comes from a human donor in good health. Material: blood. The sequence links TRBV15 to TRBJ1-2; TRBD1 aligns with 10 central bases. The nucleotide sequence is given as TGTGCCACCAGCAGAGGGGACAGGGGTTGGTATGGCTACACCTTC. Protein translation: CATSRGDRGWYGYTF.